Following are 15 T cell receptor beta chains from one sample sequenced in a study of shared clonotypes between healthy human individuals. The repertoire was sequenced with immunoSEQ multiplex PCR; TCRdb's copy has only in-frame clones and lacks some. The data show about 2.4 million clones, with 93% seen just once and approximately 0.37% held by the top ten. Source material: naive CD4+ T cells from PBMCs. Documented subset: CD45RA+ positively selected. The source is a man in his late teens or twenties in good health. Some clones in this sample may be carry-over from other donors' samples.

The chain is built from TRBV7-2 and TRBJ2-1, with D perhaps TRBD1 (6 bases). Trimming left V 5 bases short and J 7 bases short, with 27 bases between. CDR3 size: 18 residues. Per the germline V gene, CDR1 is SGHTA and CDR2 is FQGNSA. In DNA form, the CDR3 reads TGTGCCAGCAGCCCCCAGGGGTTTAGCGTATTCAAGGGAAATGAGCAGTTCTTC. As protein: CASSPQGFSVFKGNEQFF.

This clone has a single count. This chain uses TRBV7-9 with TRBJ2-3; 13 bases fit TRBD2. Germline CDR1 SEHNR, CDR2 FQNEAQ (reference sequence). J was trimmed by 0 bases and V by 2 bases; bases with no gene match: 5. The CDR3 is made up of 18 amino acids. The CDR3 reads CASSLRTSGGSSTDTQYF. The CDR3 DNA sequence: TGTGCCAGCAGCTTACGGACTAGCGGGGGATCAAGCACAGATACGCAGTATTTT.

This clone is a singleton in its sample. The genes are TRBV7-8 and TRBJ1-2; possible D gene TRBD1, 5 bases. V dropped 1 base and J dropped 4 bases, with 10 bases sitting between them. Germline V gives CDR1 SGHVS, CDR2 FQNEAQ. The CDR3 is 14 amino acids. The CDR3 loop reads CASSLVQGFYGYTF. The CDR3 nucleotides read TGTGCCAGCAGCTTAGTGCAGGGATTCTATGGCTACACCTTC.

About this clone: Other nucleotide sequences in the sample specify the same CDR3. The rearrangement joins TRBV28 to TRBJ2-7; 7 nucleotides line up with TRBD1. Germline V gene data show CDR1 as MDHEN and CDR2 as SYDVKM. The CDR3 spans 12 residues. With 8 bases clipped from V and 2 bases from J, the junction kept 3 bases outside the gene matches. CDR3 sequence (DNA): TGTGCCAGCCGGGACAGAGCCTACGAGCAGTACTTC. It yields the protein CASRDRAYEQYF.

In this sample, this clone turned up a few times. Within the sample, other DNA sequences also encode this same CDR3. CDR3 sequence (DNA): TGTGCCAGCAGCCTTGGGACAGGGGATCAGCCCCAGCATTTT. Its translation: CASSLGTGDQPQHF. This rearrangement joins TRBV4-2 to TRBJ1-5; 10 nucleotides align to TRBD1. The CDR3 loop spans 14 amino acids. Per germline, CDR1 LGHNA and CDR2 YNFKEQ. Unmatched junction bases numbered 2, after V lost 4 bases and J lost 5 bases.

CDR3 DNA sequence: TGCGCCAGCAGCTTGGTCGCTCTAGCGGGAGCCTACGAGCAGTACTTC. It is translated as CASSLVALAGAYEQYF. The chain joins TRBV5-1 to TRBJ2-7; 10 bases are shared with TRBD2. There are 16 residues in the CDR3. V trimming: 0 bases; J trimming: 2 bases; junction bases outside the gene matches: 5. Per germline, CDR1 SGHRS and CDR2 YFSETQ.

The chain recombines TRBV4-2 with TRBJ1-1; 7 bases match TRBD1. Trimming at V came to 2 bases and at J to 3 bases, leaving 9 bases not matched to a gene. Germline V gene lookup returns CDR1 LGHNA and CDR2 YNFKEQ. The CDR3 loop spans 16 amino acids. The CDR3 bases are TGTGCCAGCAGCCAAACTCAGGGGGGGGTCGACACTGAAGCTTTCTTT. Encoded protein: CASSQTQGGVDTEAFF.

This clone came up once. The CDR3 bases are TGTGCCAGCAGTTTCGCCCCCAACGTGCGTACTGAAGCTTTCTTT. Translated, it gives CASSFAPNVRTEAFF. The rearrangement links TRBV27 to TRBJ1-1; D is ambiguous. Trimming left V 3 bases short and J 5 bases short, with 16 bases between. The CDR3 consists of 15 residues. From germline, CDR1 is MNHEY and CDR2 SMNVEV (reference sequence).

V and J are TRBV2 and TRBJ1-5; 9 nucleotides line up with TRBD1. CDR3 size: 16 residues. V lost 5 bases to trimming and J lost 4 bases; unmatched junction nucleotides: 9. Germline V lookup: CDR1 SNHLY, CDR2 FYNNEI. CDR3 nucleotides: TGTGCCAGCAGTAACCCGGGACAGGGCTCGAATCAGCCCCAGCATTTT. This sequence encodes CASSNPGQGSNQPQHF.

The chain has TRBV6-1 and TRBJ1-3, with TRBD1 matching 9 bases. Trimming cost V 11 bases and J 4 bases; bases outside gene matches: 9. The CDR3 covers 14 residues. Germline lookup yields CDR1 MNHNS and CDR2 SASEGT. CDR3 bases: TGTGCCGGGCGAACAGGGGGCCCCGGAAACACCATATATTTT. Translating gives CAGRTGGPGNTIYF.

The chain uses TRBV10-3 and TRBJ2-5; the D gene could be TRBD1 or TRBD2 (7 bases each). Trimming pared 6 bases from V and 4 bases from J, leaving 15 bases between. The CDR3 sequence is 14 residues long. The V gene's germline CDR1 is ENHRY and CDR2 SYGVKD. CDR3: CAIRPTGRGETQYF. The CDR3 DNA sequence: TGTGCCATCAGACCGACAGGGAGGGGAGAGACCCAGTACTTC.

This chain uses TRBV4-3 with TRBJ2-7; D is undetermined. Germline values: CDR1 LGHNA, CDR2 YSLEER. CDR3 length: 14 amino acids. V was trimmed by 1 base and J by 3 bases, leaving 10 bases between them. CDR3 nucleotide sequence: TGCGCCAGCAGCCAAGCGGTATTGGGCTACGAGCAGTACTTC. This gives the protein CASSQAVLGYEQYF.

Points on this clone: The sample has other DNA sequences that encode this CDR3 too. The chain couples TRBV5-1 to TRBJ2-3; D gene ambiguous. V lost 0 bases and J 5 bases, leaving 7 bases between the germline ends. Germline V lookup: CDR1 SGHRS, CDR2 YFSETQ. The CDR3 covers 13 residues. The CDR3 DNA follows: TGCGCCAGCAGCTTGGGTTCGGGAGATACGCAGTATTTT. This sequence encodes CASSLGSGDTQYF.

Turning to this clone: A junction end diverges from the germline sequence, so it may reflect a read error. The J gene is TRBJ1-3, the V gene TRBV5-6; D uncertain. Germline V CDR1 and CDR2: SGHDT, YYEEEE. The CDR3 is 16 amino acids. CDR3 residues: CASSLGGTYSENAIYF. Written as DNA, the CDR3 is TGTGCCAGCAGCTTAGGAGGCACCTACAGCGAAAACGCCATATATTTT.

Turning to this clone: Other DNA sequences in the same sample also yield this CDR3. The rearrangement uses TRBV2 and TRBJ2-2; tentative D call: TRBD1 (5 bases). Germline V gene data show CDR1 as SNHLY and CDR2 as FYNNEI. The CDR3 extends over 14 amino acids. V was shortened by 6 bases and J by 0 bases, with 8 bases between the two germline ends. CDR3 protein: CASRAGSNTGELFF. In DNA form, the CDR3 reads TGTGCCAGCAGGGCAGGGTCGAACACCGGGGAGCTGTTTTTT.